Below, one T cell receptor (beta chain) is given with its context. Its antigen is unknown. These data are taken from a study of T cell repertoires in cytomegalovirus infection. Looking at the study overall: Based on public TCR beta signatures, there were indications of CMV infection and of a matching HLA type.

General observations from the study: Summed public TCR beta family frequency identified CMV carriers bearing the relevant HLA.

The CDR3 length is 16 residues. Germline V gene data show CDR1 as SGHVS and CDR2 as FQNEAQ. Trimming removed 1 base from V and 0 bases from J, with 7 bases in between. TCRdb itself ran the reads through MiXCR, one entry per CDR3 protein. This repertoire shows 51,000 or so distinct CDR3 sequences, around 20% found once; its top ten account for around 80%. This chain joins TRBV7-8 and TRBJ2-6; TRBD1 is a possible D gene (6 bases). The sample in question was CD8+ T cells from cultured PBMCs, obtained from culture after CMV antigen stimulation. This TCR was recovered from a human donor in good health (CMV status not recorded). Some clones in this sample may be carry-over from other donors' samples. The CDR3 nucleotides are TGTGCCAGCAGCTTAGACAGGGACTCTGGGGCCAACGTCCTGACTTTC. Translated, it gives CASSLDRDSGANVLTF.